This TCR beta chain appears in the sequencing data of a study of T cell responses to AZD1222 COVID-19 vaccine. In regard to this clone: Its antigen is not known.

Profiling relied on immunoSEQ multiplex PCR, and the TCRdb table lists in-frame clones only, not all of them. The table records about 130,000 clones, roughly 91% of them present only once. CDR1 is SGHTA and CDR2 is FQGNSA in the germline V gene. With V trimmed by 1 base and J by 4 bases, 6 bases remained unmatched. The CDR3 covers 16 residues. Broader study findings: An increase in Spike-specific TCR breadth and depth was observed after two AZD1222 doses. The donors showed a predominance of white British ancestry and of females, with possible underestimation of clonal diversity. Close to half of spike-specific TCRs reportedly recognize unmutated variant regions. Repertoire sampling occurred only after the peak T cell response.

Sequenced material: peripheral blood, taken on day 0 of MenACWY control vaccination. The sequence was collected from an adult in good health. V gene TRBV7-2 combines with J gene TRBJ1-4, with TRBD1 matching over 7 bases. The CDR3 loop reads CASSLGGTDGNEKLFF. DNA of the CDR3: TGTGCCAGCAGCTTAGGGGGGACAGATGGTAATGAAAAACTGTTTTTT.